The 14 T cell receptor beta chains in this list originate from one sample, sequenced in a study of T cell repertoires in cytomegalovirus infection. TCRdb re-derived calls from the reads in MiXCR, one entry per CDR3 protein. The table records roughly 500,000 distinct CDR3 sequences, approximately 11% of them present only once. Sequencing input: PBMCs. The receptors here all came from a human donor in good health (CMV status not recorded). Some clones in this sample may be carry-over from other donors' samples.

This clonotype was detected ten times or more. V is TRBV7-9 and J is TRBJ2-1; 8 positions match TRBD2. CDR3 length: 14 residues. The V gene's germline CDR1 is SEHNR and CDR2 FQNEAQ (reference sequence). Trimming took 5 bases from V and 6 from J; bases not matched to a gene: 6. Here the CDR3 DNA reads TGTGCCAGCAGCGCGCAAGCGGGAGCCAATGAGCAGTTCTTC. Its translation is CASSAQAGANEQFF.

The CDR3 region has the DNA TGTGCCAGCAGCCTACAGGGGGCTAAGCCCCAGCATTTT. Residues: CASSLQGAKPQHF. V is TRBV5-6 and J is TRBJ1-5; 9 nucleotides line up with TRBD1. Per germline, CDR1 SGHDT and CDR2 YYEEEE. V lost 4 bases and J lost 8; bases outside the gene matches: 4. CDR3 length equals 13 residues. Full variable domain (missing parts from reference TRBV5-6 and TRBJ1-5): DAGVTQSPTHLIKTRGQQVTLRCSPKSGHDTVSWYQQALGQGPQFIFQYYEEEERQRGNFPDRFSGHQFPNYSSELNVNALLLGDSALYLCASSLQGAKPQHFGDGTRLSIL.

This clonotype was observed at least ten times. The rearrangement links TRBV7-2 to TRBJ1-4; the match to TRBD1 covers 9 bases. V dropped 0 bases and J dropped 7; count of bases not matched to a gene: 6. This CDR3 comprises 16 residues. Germline CDR1 SGHTA, CDR2 FQGNSA. The CDR3 DNA sequence: TGTGCCAGCAGCTTAGCCCTCGGACAGGGGCCTGAAAAACTGTTTTTT. This encodes CASSLALGQGPEKLFF.

This clonotype has a count of ten or more. The chain couples TRBV7-2 to TRBJ1-2, with a possible D match to TRBD1 (5 bases). Trimming left V 8 bases short and J 0 bases short, with 10 bases between. Per germline, CDR1 SGHTA and CDR2 FQGNSA. The CDR3 is made up of 13 amino acids. Written as DNA, the CDR3 is TGTGCCAGCGGGACGGCGACTAACTATGGCTACACCTTC. The encoded protein is CASGTATNYGYTF.

Ten or more counts support this clonotype. The rearrangement links TRBV7-2 to TRBJ2-3; D is undetermined. V dropped 4 bases and J dropped 2 bases, with 4 bases sitting between them. This CDR3 spans 12 amino acids. Per the germline V gene, CDR1 is SGHTA and CDR2 is FQGNSA. CDR3 coding DNA: TGTGCCAGCAGCTCCTCCACAGATACGCAGTATTTT. This encodes CASSSSTDTQYF.

This chain connects TRBV19 to TRBJ2-1; D ambiguous. The germline CDR1 and CDR2 sequences are LNHDA and SQIVND (reference sequence). Deletions cut 3 bases from V and 7 bases from J, with 10 bases between. The length of the CDR3 is 13 residues. The CDR3 region is CASSIPHRNEQFF. The CDR3 DNA reads TGTGCCAGTAGTATTCCACACAGAAATGAGCAGTTCTTC.

Ten or more counts support this clonotype. The chain joins TRBV12-3 or TRBV12-4 to TRBJ2-5; TRBD2 is a possible D gene (5 bases). V was cut by 10 bases and J by 5 bases, with 14 bases left in between. The CDR3 runs to 12 residues. CDR3 DNA: TGTGCCACCGGTCGGGGAAGGGAGACCCAGTACTTC. Its protein is CATGRGRETQYF.

This clonotype came up a few times. The chain combines TRBV15 with TRBJ1-1; no reliable D call. Trimming removed 7 bases from V and 2 bases from J, with 11 bases in between. CDR1 and CDR2 from the germline V gene are LNHNV and YYDKDF (reference sequence). CDR3 length: 13 residues. The CDR3 loop reads CATMSGRNTEAFF. For the CDR3, the DNA is TGTGCCACCATGTCCGGGAGAAACACTGAAGCTTTCTTT.

This clonotype was counted ten times or more. The rearrangement links TRBV12-3 or TRBV12-4 to TRBJ1-1, with D possibly matching TRBD1 (5 bases). This CDR3 is 15 amino acids long. Trimming cost V 6 bases and J 1 base, with 15 bases left between them. The CDR3 region has the DNA TGTGCCAGCAGCTCCCTAGGGACCTCGAACACTGAAGCTTTCTTT. Encoded protein: CASSSLGTSNTEAFF.

The V and J genes are TRBV29-1 and TRBJ2-3; no reliable D call. The CDR3 is 13 amino acids. Looked up from germline, CDR1 is SQVTM and CDR2 is ANQGSEA. V lost 8 bases to trimming and J lost 5 bases, with 17 bases between them. The CDR3 spells CSHGVGPGDTQYF. For the CDR3, the DNA is TGCAGCCATGGGGTAGGTCCCGGAGATACGCAGTATTTT.

This clonotype was detected many times. The V call is TRBV28, the J call TRBJ2-1; D remains ambiguous. Germline V gives CDR1 MDHEN, CDR2 SYDVKM. This CDR3 has 12 residues. Trimming left V 6 bases short and J 10 bases short, with 13 bases between. Written as DNA, the CDR3 is TGTGCCAGCAGAGATCCCAAGGGCGAGCAGTTCTTC. Translating it yields CASRDPKGEQFF.

Many counts were recorded for this clonotype. The junction differs from germline at one of its ends, possibly a read error. The chain links TRBV7-8 to TRBJ1-2; perhaps TRBD1 as D (5 bases). The CDR3 consists of 14 residues. Germline V gene lookup returns CDR1 SGHVS and CDR2 FQNEAQ. CDR3 sequence: CASSLGRGREFTVF. In nucleotides, the CDR3 is TGTGCCAGCAGCTTAGGGAGGGGTCGGGAGTTTACAGTTTTC.

V and J are TRBV6-5 and TRBJ1-1; D not certain. Germline lookup yields CDR1 MNHEY and CDR2 SVGAGI. V lost 2 bases to trimming and J lost 1 base, with 11 bases between them. The CDR3 extends over 15 amino acids. This CDR3 reads CASSYGVLGNTEAFF. In DNA, the CDR3 is TGTGCCAGCAGTTACGGGGTGCTGGGGAACACTGAAGCTTTCTTT.

This clonotype has just a few counts. This chain connects TRBV20-1 to TRBJ1-1, with 9 positions matching TRBD1. Germline V gene data show CDR1 as DFQATT and CDR2 as SNEGSKA (reference sequence). The CDR3 runs to 13 residues. Unmatched junction bases numbered 8, after V lost 6 bases and J lost 6 bases. The CDR3 loop is CSAPGQGNSEAFF. CDR3 DNA sequence: TGCAGTGCCCCGGGACAGGGAAACTCTGAAGCTTTCTTT.